These T cell receptor beta chains were read from a single sample in a study of Graves' ophthalmopathy and Graves' hyperthyroidism. Each CDR3 protein gets one entry after TCRdb re-called the multiplex PCR reads with MiXCR. The table has approximately 480,000 distinct CDR3 sequences, roughly an eighth seen once. Input material: blood. The receptors come from a woman aged 25 to 39 with Graves' ophthalmopathy. The CDR3 runs from the conserved cysteine through the conserved F or W. D genes are given only for firm matches. Only some rows state a clone size, as once, few, many or a class for expanded clones.

cdr3_length	v_call	d_call	j_call	clone_size	cdr3_nt	cdr3_aa
13	TRBV30	TRBD1	TRBJ2-7	few	TGTGCCTGGATGGCAGGGGGCGGCTACGAGCAGTACTTC	CAWMAGGGYEQYF
12	TRBV20-1	.	TRBJ1-5	few	TGCAGTGGGTGTCAGGGGAATCAGCCCCAGCATTTT	CSGCQGNQPQHF
16	TRBV5-1	TRBD2	TRBJ2-5	few	TGCGCCAGCAGCTTGTCAAGCGGGGGCTTCCAAGAGACCCAGTACTTC	CASSLSSGGFQETQYF
13	TRBV29-1	.	TRBJ2-7	many	TGCAGCGTTGAGTCTTTGCCCGACTACGAGCAGTACTTC	CSVESLPDYEQYF
17	TRBV6-4	.	TRBJ1-1	many	TGTGCCAGCACCCCGGGGGGGGGAACCGGGGTGAACACTGAAGCTTTCTTT	CASTPGGGTGVNTEAFF
19	TRBV28	TRBD2	TRBJ2-2	few	TGTGCCAGCAGTTTCGGGCGCTTCGCTAGCGGGAGGGCGAACGGGGAGCTGTTTTTT	CASSFGRFASGRANGELFF
15	TRBV5-8	TRBD2	TRBJ2-5	many	TGTGCCAGCAGCTTGGTACTAGCGGGAAAAGAGACCCAGTACTTC	CASSLVLAGKETQYF
13	TRBV20-1	.	TRBJ1-1	many	TGCAGTGCTGGATACAGGGCGAGCACTGAAGCTTTCTTT	CSAGYRASTEAFF
15	TRBV6-5	TRBD1	TRBJ2-5	many	TGTGCCAGCAGTTACTCTCACAGGGGGCGAGAGACCCAGTACTTC	CASSYSHRGRETQYF
17	TRBV20-1	TRBD1	TRBJ1-2	few	TGCAGTGCTGAGGACAGGGGATGGGAGATAGCTAACTATGGCTACACCTTC	CSAEDRGWEIANYGYTF
10	TRBV29-1	.	TRBJ1-2	many	TGCAGCGTAAACATGGATGGCTACACCTTC	CSVNMDGYTF
14	TRBV20-1	TRBD2	TRBJ2-7	many	TGCAGTGCTGGGGGGACTAGCGGGAACTACGAGCAGTACTTC	CSAGGTSGNYEQYF
14	TRBV2	.	TRBJ1-2	many	TGTGCCAGCAGTGCCGGGAGCGGGATGGGTGGCTACACCTTC	CASSAGSGMGGYTF
11	TRBV20-1	.	TRBJ2-5	many	TGCAGTGCTGGACCCGAGGGGACCCAGTACTTC	CSAGPEGTQYF
14	TRBV12-3/TRBV12-4	.	TRBJ1-6	many	TGTGCCAGCAGTTTTAGCTCCTATAATTCACCCCTCCACTTT	CASSFSSYNSPLHF
16	TRBV2	TRBD2	TRBJ2-2	many	TGTGCCAGCAGTCGGGAGCGGGAGAAAAACACCGGGGAGCTGTTTTTT	CASSREREKNTGELFF
15	TRBV12-3/TRBV12-4	TRBD1	TRBJ2-2	many	TGTGCCAGCAGTCCCGGGACAGGGTCGTCCGGGGAGCTGTTTTTT	CASSPGTGSSGELFF
12	TRBV12-3/TRBV12-4	.	TRBJ2-4	many	TGTGCCAGTGCTCCCGGGGAAAACATTCAGTACTTC	CASAPGENIQYF
17	TRBV19	TRBD1	TRBJ1-1	.	TGTGCCAGCTCTTTTCCCGGGACAGGGAGCATGAACACTGAAGCTTTCTTT	CASSFPGTGSMNTEAFF
15	TRBV27	.	TRBJ1-1	many	TGTGCCAGCAGTCTTACAGGGCTAGTGAACACTGAAGCTTTCTTT	CASSLTGLVNTEAFF
15	TRBV12-3/TRBV12-4	.	TRBJ1-6	many	TGTGCCAGCAGACCGGGCCCATTCTATAATTCACCCCTCCACTTT	CASRPGPFYNSPLHF
15	TRBV19	.	TRBJ1-5	.	TGTGCCAGTAGTATAAGAGGTGCTAGCAATCAGCCCCAGCATTTT	CASSIRGASNQPQHF
16	TRBV12-3/TRBV12-4	.	TRBJ1-5	many	TGTGCCAGCAGTCCGCCCTTGGCAGCTTCCAATCAGCCCCAGCATTTT	CASSPPLAASNQPQHF
15	TRBV4-1	TRBD1	TRBJ1-2	many	TGCGCCAGCTCTACTAAGAGGGGACAGGGGTTAGGCTACACCTTC	CASSTKRGQGLGYTF
16	TRBV5-6	TRBD1	TRBJ2-2	.	TGTGCCAGCAGCCTTTACACCGGGACAGGCTCCGGGGAGCTGTTTTTT	CASSLYTGTGSGELFF
13	TRBV30	.	TRBJ1-1	many	TGTGCCTGGACAGGGCGGTTGGACACTGAAGCTTTCTTT	CAWTGRLDTEAFF
15	TRBV27	.	TRBJ2-7	.	TGTGCCAGCAGTGGAGACGTGGGATACCAGTACGAGCAGTACTTC	CASSGDVGYQYEQYF
16	TRBV20-1	.	TRBJ1-3	many	TGCAGTGCTGCCGACATACAGGGCAACTCTGGAAACACCATATATTTT	CSAADIQGNSGNTIYF
12	TRBV30	.	TRBJ1-1	many	TGTGCCTGGAATCGGGATGGCACTGAAGCTTTCTTT	CAWNRDGTEAFF
15	TRBV7-8	.	TRBJ1-1	.	TGTGCCAGCAACCCCCTCGAGGGCGCGGGCACTGAAGCTTTCTTT	CASNPLEGAGTEAFF
16	TRBV6-5	.	TRBJ1-6	many	TGTGCCAGCAGTTACTCCCAAGGATTTCCTGATTCACCCCTCCACTTT	CASSYSQGFPDSPLHF
16	TRBV12-3/TRBV12-4	.	TRBJ2-5	many	TGTGCCAGCAGTTTAGCAGTATGGCTACCGCAAGAGACCCAGTACTTC	CASSLAVWLPQETQYF
11	TRBV7-6	.	TRBJ1-3	many	TGTGCCAGCAGCCCCGGACACACCATATATTTT	CASSPGHTIYF
14	TRBV6-5	TRBD1	TRBJ2-5	many	TGTGCCAGTCACACCGGGACAGGGAGAGGGACCCAGTACTTC	CASHTGTGRGTQYF
14	TRBV12-3/TRBV12-4	TRBD2	TRBJ2-5	many	TGTGCCAGCAGCGTCGGGAGGGGGGAAGAGACCCAGTACTTC	CASSVGRGEETQYF
14	TRBV30	.	TRBJ2-7	many	TGTGCCTGGAGTGTAAGTCAGGCCATCTACGAGCAGTACTTC	CAWSVSQAIYEQYF
14	TRBV30	.	TRBJ1-5	few	TGTGCCTGGAGTACCACTGGGGGCGGCCAGCCCCAGCATTTT	CAWSTTGGGQPQHF
12	TRBV4-1	.	TRBJ1-1	many	TGCGCCAGCAGCCAAGTAGAAACTGAAGCTTTCTTT	CASSQVETEAFF
15	TRBV6-2/TRBV6-3	TRBD2	TRBJ2-7	many	TGTGCCAGCAGTCCCCAAAGCGGGAGTCGTAACGAGCAGTACTTC	CASSPQSGSRNEQYF
17	TRBV28	.	TRBJ1-5	many	TGTGCCAGCAGTTTAATGAGCCTAACAGGGACGGGTCAGCCCCAGCATTTT	CASSLMSLTGTGQPQHF
14	TRBV12-3/TRBV12-4	.	TRBJ2-3	many	TGTGCCAGCAGTTTGGGGGGCATGACAGATACGCAGTATTTT	CASSLGGMTDTQYF
14	TRBV28	.	TRBJ2-7	many	TGTGCCAGCAGCACCCCGGGGCCAGCCTACGAGCAGTACTTC	CASSTPGPAYEQYF
14	TRBV6-1	TRBD1	TRBJ1-2	many	TGTGCCAGCGGGAAGGACAGGGGGAACTATGGCTACACCTTC	CASGKDRGNYGYTF
13	TRBV12-5	TRBD1	TRBJ2-5	.	TGTGCTAGTGGTACCGGGACAGGGGAGACCCAGTACTTC	CASGTGTGETQYF
15	TRBV15	TRBD1	TRBJ1-2	many	TGTGCCACCAGCAGAGATAAGGGACAGGGTGGCGGCTACACCTTC	CATSRDKGQGGGYTF
13	TRBV20-1	.	TRBJ2-6	many	TGCAGTGCTAGAGATACAGGGGCCAACGTCCTGACTTTC	CSARDTGANVLTF
16	TRBV2	TRBD1	TRBJ1-5	many	TGTGCCAGCAGGATAGACAGGGAAGGGAGCAATCAGCCCCAGCATTTT	CASRIDREGSNQPQHF
16	TRBV12-3/TRBV12-4	TRBD1	TRBJ2-2	.	TGTGCCAGCAGTTTGAGGGGACAGGTCCCCACCGGGGAGCTGTTTTTT	CASSLRGQVPTGELFF
16	TRBV6-1	TRBD2	TRBJ2-7	many	TGTGCCAGCAGTAGCGCCGGGACTAGCGCCGTCTACGAGCAGTACTTC	CASSSAGTSAVYEQYF
13	TRBV9	.	TRBJ2-7	few	TGTGCCAGCAGCGTAACCAGCTCCTACGAGCAGTACTTC	CASSVTSSYEQYF
15	TRBV6-5	.	TRBJ2-2	.	TGTGCCAGCAGTTACTCTTGGACGGACACCGGGGAGCTGTTTTTT	CASSYSWTDTGELFF
13	TRBV7-9	.	TRBJ1-1	few	TGTGCCAGCAGCTTAAATCCGGCAGCTGAAGCTTTCTTT	CASSLNPAAEAFF
13	TRBV7-9	.	TRBJ2-7	.	TGTGCCAGCAGCTTGAGCGAGGAGGGGGAGCAGTACTTC	CASSLSEEGEQYF
14	TRBV15	TRBD2	TRBJ2-7	many	TGTGCCACCAGCGAAGCGGGACCTCCCTACGAGCAGTACTTC	CATSEAGPPYEQYF
14	TRBV6-2/TRBV6-3	.	TRBJ2-7	.	TGTGCCAGCAGTTACTCGCTAGCGAGATACGAGCAGTACTTC	CASSYSLARYEQYF
12	TRBV15	.	TRBJ2-3	many	TGTGCCACCAGCAGAGCCACAGATACGCAGTATTTT	CATSRATDTQYF
13	TRBV12-3/TRBV12-4	.	TRBJ1-1	many	TGTGCCAGCAGTTTAGGAGGATGGACTGAAGCTTCCTTT	CASSLGGWTEASF